These 2 T cell receptor beta chains were sequenced from one sample in a study of radiotherapy plus CTLA-4 blockade in lung cancer. Method: immunoSEQ multiplex PCR; TCRdb's copy keeps in-frame clones and lacks some. The sample yields roughly 44,000 clones, approximately 91% seen once. Sequences were derived from peripheral blood, sampled from a patient treated with radiotherapy plus ipilimumab. The receptors shown here come from a human donor with non-small cell lung cancer whose response to radiotherapy plus ipilimumab could not be evaluated.

V is TRBV5-4 and J is TRBJ2-7; TRBD2 matches 8 bases. CDR3 length equals 13 residues. V dropped 2 bases and J dropped 6; count of bases not matched to a gene: 4. Germline loops: CDR1 SGHNT, CDR2 YYREEE (reference sequence). CDR3 amino acids: CASSLGLAPEQYF. The CDR3 nucleotides are TGTGCCAGCAGCTTAGGACTAGCCCCCGAGCAGTACTTC. Full variable domain (rest looked up from reference TRBV5-4 and TRBJ2-7): ETGVTQSPTHLIKTRGQQVTLRCSSQSGHNTVSWYQQALGQGPQFIFQYYREEENGRGNFPPRFSGLQFPNYSSELNVNALELDDSALYLCASSLGLAPEQYFGPGTRLTVT.

The rearrangement joins TRBV6-1 to TRBJ1-2; D perhaps matches TRBD1 (5 bases). The CDR3 covers 16 residues. The germline gives CDR1 MNHNS, CDR2 SASEGT. Trimming stripped 1 base from V and 5 bases from J, with 17 bases between. The CDR3 here is CASSEEWGHAQYGYTF. The CDR3 DNA reads as TGTGCCAGCAGTGAAGAGTGGGGCCACGCCCAATATGGCTACACCTTC.